These 30 T cell receptor beta chains originate from one sample sequenced in a study of blood T cell repertoires in COVID-19. This table comes from immunoSEQ multiplex PCR, and its TCRdb copy is limited to in-frame clones, with some not included. In the table there are 35,000 to 40,000 clones, approximately 80% of which are singletons. The sequenced sample was peripheral blood. Source of these receptors: a man aged 70 or older with acute or convalescent COVID-19.

V gene TRBV28 combines with J gene TRBJ1-2; D uncertain. V lost 6 bases and J 5 bases, leaving 4 bases between the germline ends. CDR1 is MDHEN, CDR2 SYDVKM, per germline. This CDR3 has 10 amino acids. DNA for the CDR3: TGTGCCAGCAGACGGTATGGCTACACCTTC. This sequence encodes CASRRYGYTF.

The CDR3: CASSEYRAGDTDTQYF. The CDR3 region has the DNA TGCGCCAGCAGTGAATATAGAGCGGGAGACACAGATACGCAGTATTTT. V is TRBV10-2 and J is TRBJ2-3, with 8 bases that match TRBD2. Germline lookup yields CDR1 WSHSY and CDR2 SAAADI. V lost 3 bases, J lost 2 bases, and 7 bases stayed unmatched. CDR3 length: 16 residues.

The chain carries TRBV25-1 and TRBJ2-2; no clear D gene. Germline values: CDR1 MGHDK, CDR2 SYGVNS. This CDR3 has 13 residues. The V end was cut by 3 bases, the J end by 6 bases, with 8 bases between. The CDR3 reads CASSDPLPGELFF. The DNA for the CDR3 is TGTGCCAGCAGTGACCCCCTCCCCGGGGAGCTGTTTTTT.

V and J are TRBV19 and TRBJ1-5; unclear D gene. The length of the CDR3 is 15 residues. V dropped 1 base and J dropped 4 bases, with 11 bases sitting between them. Germline CDR1 and CDR2: LNHDA and SQIVND (reference sequence). The DNA of the CDR3 is TGTGCCAGTAGTATAGGAGGGAAGGGAAATCAGCCCCAGCATTTT. Translation gives CASSIGGKGNQPQHF.

This chain joins TRBV24-1 and TRBJ2-1; D is perhaps TRBD1 (6 bases). Germline assignment: CDR1 KGHDR and CDR2 SFDVKD. Between the trimmed V and J ends, which lost 3 bases and 9 bases, there was a span of 17 bases. This CDR3 comprises 15 residues. The CDR3 sequence: CATSDAQGNVGEQFF. As DNA, the CDR3 is TGTGCCACCAGTGATGCACAGGGAAACGTTGGTGAGCAGTTCTTC.

Only a few counts were recorded for this clone. The chain joins TRBV30 to TRBJ1-1, with D maybe TRBD1 (5 bases). The germline CDR1 and CDR2 sequences are GTSNPN and SVGIG (reference sequence). The germline V and J ends were trimmed by 1 base and 6 bases, with 24 bases remaining between them. The CDR3 has 17 amino acids. The chain's CDR3 is CAWSGQARRGRFSEAFF. CDR3 in DNA: TGTGCCTGGAGTGGCCAGGCGCGGCGGGGGAGGTTTTCTGAAGCTTTCTTT.

In its sample, this clone was seen once. The chain is built from TRBV19 and TRBJ2-1; D not certain. The CDR3 sequence is 15 residues long. Trimming removed 3 bases at V and 0 bases at J, with 9 bases between. Looked up from germline, CDR1 is LNHDA and CDR2 is SQIVND (reference sequence). The CDR3 DNA reads TGTGCCAGTAGTATGCGAGGAATCTCCTACAATGAGCAGTTCTTC. It specifies CASSMRGISYNEQFF.

This clone came up a few times. The chain's CDR3 is CASSAGGSGNTIYF. CDR3 sequence (DNA): TGTGCCAGCAGTGCAGGGGGCTCTGGAAACACCATATATTTT. The rearrangement links TRBV27 to TRBJ1-3, with 7 bases fitting TRBD1. V dropped 5 bases and J dropped 0; count of bases not matched to a gene: 1. The CDR3 is made up of 14 amino acids. Germline V gene sequence: CDR1 MNHEY, CDR2 SMNVEV (reference sequence).

The chain links TRBV6-5 to TRBJ1-4; D may be TRBD1 (5 bases). The V end was cut by 0 bases, the J end by 11 bases, with 16 bases between. Germline V gives CDR1 MNHEY, CDR2 SVGAGI. The CDR3 has 15 residues. CDR3 protein: CASSYSWGDAGKLFF. CDR3 in DNA: TGTGCCAGCAGTTACTCTTGGGGGGATGCGGGGAAACTGTTTTTT.

V gene TRBV2 combines with J gene TRBJ2-3; 10 positions agree with TRBD2. Germline V gene lookup returns CDR1 SNHLY and CDR2 FYNNEI. Trimming removed 4 bases from V and 1 base from J; junction bases left unmatched: 2. The CDR3 runs 15 residues. This chain's CDR3 is CASSGLAGGTDTQYF. The CDR3 DNA reads as TGTGCCAGCAGTGGCCTAGCGGGGGGCACAGATACGCAGTATTTT.

V and J are TRBV7-9 and TRBJ1-6, with no clear D. Germline CDR1 reads SEHNR; CDR2 reads FQNEAQ (reference sequence). V was clipped by 4 bases and J by 12 bases, with 7 bases between them. The CDR3 has 11 residues. The CDR3 sequence: CASSSSGPLHF. The CDR3 DNA follows: TGTGCCAGCAGCTCTTCCGGACCCCTCCACTTT.

The chain joins TRBV5-1 to TRBJ2-2; weak D call: TRBD2 (5 bases). V was pared by 0 bases and J by 4 bases, with 13 bases between. CDR1 is SGHRS, CDR2 YFSETQ, per germline. The CDR3 is 16 residues long. Here the CDR3 reads CASSLGTLSGTGELFF. The CDR3 DNA is TGCGCCAGCAGCTTGGGGACTCTTAGTGGCACCGGGGAGCTGTTTTTT. Full variable domain (missing parts from reference TRBV5-1 and TRBJ2-2): KAGVTQTPRYLIKTRGQQVTLSCSPISGHRSVSWYQQTPGQGLQFLFEYFSETQRNKGNFPGRFSGRQFSNSRSEMNVSTLELGDSALYLCASSLGTLSGTGELFFGEGSRLTVL.

V gene TRBV11-2 combines with J gene TRBJ1-6; TRBD1 agrees at 7 bases. The length of the CDR3 is 14 residues. V dropped 8 bases and J dropped 7; count of bases not matched to a gene: 8. From germline, CDR1 is SGHAT and CDR2 FQNNGV. The CDR3 here is CASRTGTENSPLHF. CDR3 bases: TGTGCCAGCCGCACCGGGACAGAAAATTCACCCCTCCACTTT.

The V and J genes are TRBV25-1 and TRBJ1-2; TRBD1 is a possible D gene (6 bases). Germline loops: CDR1 MGHDK, CDR2 SYGVNS. The CDR3 is 16 amino acids. The V and J ends lost 4 bases and 8 bases respectively, with 23 bases between them. This CDR3 reads CASSGIHERGPYGYTF. Here the CDR3 DNA reads TGTGCCAGCAGTGGTATTCATGAGCGGGGGCCGTACGGCTACACCTTC.

This clone has only a few counts. V and J are TRBV29-1 and TRBJ1-1; no definite D call. CDR1 and CDR2 (germline): SQVTM, ANQGSEA. V lost 4 bases and J lost 5, with 14 bases in between. The CDR3 has 13 residues. DNA of the CDR3: TGCAGCGTTGGGCCCGGACTGATTACTGAAGCTTTCTTT. It codes for CSVGPGLITEAFF.

This chain joins TRBV19 and TRBJ2-2, with TRBD2 matching over 10 bases. The CDR3 is 15 residues long. CDR1 and CDR2 (germline): LNHDA, SQIVND (reference sequence). V gave up 10 bases and J gave up 1 base; unmatched junction bases: 6. The CDR3 loop is CATKAGGRNTGELFF. The CDR3, as DNA: TGTGCCACTAAAGCGGGAGGGAGGAACACCGGGGAGCTGTTTTTT.

J is TRBJ2-2 and V is TRBV11-3; tentatively, D is TRBD2 (6 bases). V was pared by 5 bases and J by 1 base, with 14 bases between. This CDR3 contains 16 residues. Germline CDR1 SGHNT, CDR2 YENEEA. CDR3 region: CASSPDGGLNTGELFF. CDR3 nucleotide sequence: TGTGCCAGCAGCCCGGACGGGGGACTGAACACCGGGGAGCTGTTTTTT. The full variable domain, rest sourced from reference TRBV11-3 and TRBJ2-2, is EAGVVQSPRYKIIEKKQPVAFWCNPISGHNTLYWYLQNLGQGPELLIRYENEEAVDDSQLPKDRFSAERLKGVDSTLKIQPAELGDSAVYLCASSPDGGLNTGELFFGEGSRLTVL.

The chain is built from TRBV18 and TRBJ1-1, with a possible D match to TRBD1 (5 bases). CDR1 is KGHSH and CDR2 is LQKENI in the germline V gene. The CDR3 covers 14 residues. With 5 bases removed from V and 0 bases from J, the gap between germline ends came to 10 bases. The CDR3 protein is CASSAGRMNTEAFF. CDR3 nucleotides: TGTGCCAGCTCAGCGGGACGGATGAACACTGAAGCTTTCTTT.

This clone was picked up one time. J is TRBJ2-5 and V is TRBV15, with TRBD1 matching over 9 bases. The V segment lost 4 bases and the J segment 5 bases; nucleotides outside the gene matches: 11. Germline CDR1 is LNHNV and CDR2 is YYDKDF (reference sequence). CDR3 length equals 16 residues. The CDR3 nucleotides are TGTGCCACCAGCACGTCCGGGACAGGGATTCGGGAGACCCAGTACTTC. Its protein product is CATSTSGTGIRETQYF.

This clone was picked up one time. The V gene is TRBV7-7, the J gene TRBJ2-1, with D possibly matching TRBD2 (6 bases). The germline V gene has CDR1 SSHAT and CDR2 FNYEAQ (reference sequence). CDR3 length: 15 amino acids. Trimming cost V 4 bases and J 10 bases, with 20 bases left between them. The CDR3 loop is CASSSGLRPNEEQFF. CDR3 DNA sequence: TGTGCCAGCAGCTCCGGACTAAGACCAAATGAAGAGCAGTTCTTC.

V and J are TRBV7-9 and TRBJ2-7; D is perhaps TRBD1 (6 bases). This CDR3 region has 16 residues. In germline, CDR1 is SEHNR, CDR2 FQNEAQ (reference sequence). V was pared by 5 bases and J by 0 bases, with 17 bases between. CDR3 coding DNA: TGTGCCAGCAGCCCGCCCCGAACAGGGAGCTCCTACGAGCAGTACTTC. Protein product: CASSPPRTGSSYEQYF.

This chain uses TRBV13 with TRBJ2-3; 9 bases agree with TRBD2. Trimming at V came to 4 bases and at J to 2 bases, leaving 7 bases not matched to a gene. Germline V gene data show CDR1 as PRHDT and CDR2 as FYEKMQ (reference sequence). This CDR3 has 16 residues. CDR3 nucleotides: TGTGCCAGCAGCTCTCTGACTAGCGGAAACACAGATACGCAGTATTTT. Protein: CASSSLTSGNTDTQYF.

V gene TRBV7-2 combines with J gene TRBJ2-7, with a tentative D call TRBD2 (6 bases). V lost 4 bases and J 3 bases, leaving 13 bases between the germline ends. The CDR3 extends over 14 amino acids. Germline CDR1 SGHTA, CDR2 FQGNSA. The CDR3: CASSSGGKVYEQYF. For the CDR3, the DNA is TGTGCCAGCAGCTCCGGGGGAAAAGTCTACGAGCAGTACTTC.

V and J are TRBV28 and TRBJ2-2, with 7 bases fitting TRBD2. The trim removed 4 bases at V and 2 bases at J, leaving 7 bases unmatched. This CDR3 comprises 16 residues. Per germline, CDR1 MDHEN and CDR2 SYDVKM. Written as DNA, the CDR3 is TGTGCCAGCAGTTCGCCGAGCGGGACCAACACCGGGGAGCTGTTTTTT. This gives the protein CASSSPSGTNTGELFF.

V gene TRBV11-3 combines with J gene TRBJ2-7; TRBD2 might be the D (6 bases). The CDR3 runs 19 residues. V lost 0 bases and J lost 4, with 25 bases in between. Looked up from germline, CDR1 is SGHNT and CDR2 is YENEEA. The CDR3 region has the DNA TGTGCCAGCAGCTTAGAAAGAGGGTCGTCGACTAGTACGACGTACGAGCAGTACTTC. Protein product: CASSLERGSSTSTTYEQYF.

This sequence joins TRBV19 and TRBJ1-3, with D possibly being TRBD1 (6 bases). The V gene's germline CDR1 is LNHDA and CDR2 SQIVND (reference sequence). The CDR3 runs 15 residues. Deletions cut 5 bases from V and 0 bases from J, with 11 bases between. The CDR3 sequence: CASSLQGISGNTIYF. The CDR3 bases are TGTGCCAGTAGTCTACAGGGAATCTCTGGAAACACCATATATTTT. Based on the CDR3 plus reference TRBV19 and TRBJ1-3, the full variable domain is DGGITQSPKYLFRKEGQNVTLSCEQNLNHDAMYWYRQDPGQGLRLIYYSQIVNDFQKGDIAEGYSVSREKKESFPLTVTSAQKNPTAFYLCASSLQGISGNTIYFGEGSWLTVV.

The chain combines TRBV9 with TRBJ2-7; TRBD1 matches 7 bases. The CDR3 contains 14 residues. Germline loops: CDR1 SGDLS, CDR2 YYNGEE. J gave up 0 bases and V 3 bases, and 3 bases lay outside the gene matches. The CDR3 DNA reads as TGTGCCAGCAGCGCGACAGGGCCCTCCTACGAGCAGTACTTC. It codes for CASSATGPSYEQYF.

V gene TRBV6-5 combines with J gene TRBJ2-2, with 7 bases fitting TRBD1. The CDR3 is 15 residues long. Germline lookup yields CDR1 MNHEY and CDR2 SVGAGI. After removal of 7 bases from V and 5 bases from J, the junction contained 10 bases not matched to a gene. The CDR3 DNA follows: TGTGCCAGCATTCTGACAGGGTTCCAGACCGGGGAGCTGTTTTTT. It yields the protein CASILTGFQTGELFF.

The rearrangement joins TRBV4-3 to TRBJ1-1, with D possibly TRBD1 on 5 matching bases. The V and J ends lost 2 bases and 1 base respectively, with 8 bases between them. Germline CDR1 LGHNA, CDR2 YSLEER. The CDR3 is 14 amino acids. As DNA, the CDR3 is TGCGCCAGCAGCCAAACAGGTGCGAACACTGAAGCTTTCTTT. It codes for CASSQTGANTEAFF.

The V and J genes are TRBV19 and TRBJ2-7; 8 nucleotides agree with TRBD1. The CDR3 has 14 amino acids. Trimming at V came to 5 bases and at J to 3 bases, leaving 6 bases not matched to a gene. Germline lookup yields CDR1 LNHDA and CDR2 SQIVND (reference sequence). In DNA, the CDR3 is TGTGCCAGTAGTCGAGGACAGGGCTTCTACGAGCAGTACTTC. Amino acid sequence: CASSRGQGFYEQYF.